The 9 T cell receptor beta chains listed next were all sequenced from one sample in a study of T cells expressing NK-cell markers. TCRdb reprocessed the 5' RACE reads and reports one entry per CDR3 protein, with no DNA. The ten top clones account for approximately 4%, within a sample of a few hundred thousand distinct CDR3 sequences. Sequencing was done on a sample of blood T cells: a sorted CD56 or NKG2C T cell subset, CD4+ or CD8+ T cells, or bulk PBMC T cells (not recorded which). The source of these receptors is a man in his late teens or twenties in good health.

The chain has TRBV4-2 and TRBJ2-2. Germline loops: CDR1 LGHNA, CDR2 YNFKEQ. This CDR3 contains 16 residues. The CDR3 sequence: CASSQEPSDGTGELFF.

The CDR3: CSARETRGGSEETQYF. The chain recombines TRBV20-1 with TRBJ2-5; the D call from TCRdb, TRBD1, cannot be confirmed without DNA. Germline-derived CDR1 and CDR2 are DFQATT and SNEGSKA (reference sequence). The CDR3 is made up of 16 amino acids.

The CDR3 spells CASSPFLRGGSYNEQFF. V gene TRBV3-1 combines with J gene TRBJ2-1. The CDR3 length is 17 residues. CDR1 and CDR2 from the germline V gene are LGHDT and YNNKEL (reference sequence).

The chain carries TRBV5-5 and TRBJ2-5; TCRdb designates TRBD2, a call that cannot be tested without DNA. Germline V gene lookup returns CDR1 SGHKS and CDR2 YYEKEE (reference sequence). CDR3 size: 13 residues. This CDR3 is CASSLTSRETQYF.

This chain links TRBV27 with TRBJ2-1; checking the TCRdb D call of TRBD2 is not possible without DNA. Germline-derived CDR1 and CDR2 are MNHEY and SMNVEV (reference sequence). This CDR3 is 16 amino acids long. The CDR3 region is CASSPRTSGSLGEQFF.

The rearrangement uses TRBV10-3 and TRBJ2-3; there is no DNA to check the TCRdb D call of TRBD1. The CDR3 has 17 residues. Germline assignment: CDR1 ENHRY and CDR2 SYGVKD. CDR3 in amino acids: CAISEQDRGTSTDTQYF.

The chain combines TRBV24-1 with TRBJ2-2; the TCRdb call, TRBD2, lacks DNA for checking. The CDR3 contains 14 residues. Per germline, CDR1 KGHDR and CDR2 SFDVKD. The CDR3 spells CATGTSTNTGELFF.

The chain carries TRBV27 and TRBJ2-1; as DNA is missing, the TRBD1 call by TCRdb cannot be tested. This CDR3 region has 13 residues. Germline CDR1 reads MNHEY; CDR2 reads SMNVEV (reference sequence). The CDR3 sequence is CASSSPLYNEQFF.

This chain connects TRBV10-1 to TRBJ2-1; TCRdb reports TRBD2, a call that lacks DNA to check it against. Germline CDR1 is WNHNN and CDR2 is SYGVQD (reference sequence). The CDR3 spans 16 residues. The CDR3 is CASSESAAGGHNEQFF.